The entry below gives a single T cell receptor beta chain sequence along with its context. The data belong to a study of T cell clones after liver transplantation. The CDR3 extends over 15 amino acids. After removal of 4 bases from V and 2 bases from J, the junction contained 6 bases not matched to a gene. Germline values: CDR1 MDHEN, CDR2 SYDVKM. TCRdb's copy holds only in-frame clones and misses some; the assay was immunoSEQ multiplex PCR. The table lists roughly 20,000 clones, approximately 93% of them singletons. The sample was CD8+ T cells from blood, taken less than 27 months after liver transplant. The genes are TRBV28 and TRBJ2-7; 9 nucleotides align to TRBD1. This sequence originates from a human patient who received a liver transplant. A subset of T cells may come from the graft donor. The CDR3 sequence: CASSSPTGGAYEQYF. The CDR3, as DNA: TGTGCCAGCAGTTCCCCGACAGGGGGGGCCTACGAGCAGTACTTC. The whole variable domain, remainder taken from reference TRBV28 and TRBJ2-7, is DVKVTQSSRYLVKRTGEKVFLECVQDMDHENMFWYRQDPGLGLRLIYFSYDVKMKEKGDIPEGYSVSREKKERFSLILESASTNQTSMYLCASSSPTGGAYEQYFGPGTRLTVT.